Following are 19 T cell receptor beta chains from one sample sequenced in a study of blood T cells in healthy people across ages. The use of a sample-barcoded 5' primer and a J-beta primer mix characterized a second PCR of about 7 to 12 cycles. TCRdb independently ran MiXCR on the 5' RACE reads; one entry per CDR3 protein. The sample includes about 1,500,000 distinct CDR3 sequences, 42% of them seen just once. The sample consisted of blood. These TCRs come from a woman aged 18-35 years in good health.

The chain combines TRBV11-2 with TRBJ2-3; TRBD2 agrees at 8 bases. The CDR3 contains 16 residues. V was clipped by 1 base and J by 2 bases; unmatched bases: 5. CDR1 is SGHAT, CDR2 FQNNGV, per germline. As DNA, the CDR3 is TGTGCCAGCAGCTTAGCGGGGGGGATGAACACAGATACGCAGTATTTT. It encodes CASSLAGGMNTDTQYF.

V is TRBV11-2 and J is TRBJ2-3; 9 positions match TRBD2. V trimming: 1 base; J trimming: 1 base; junction bases outside the gene matches: 3. This CDR3 spans 16 amino acids. Germline CDR1 reads SGHAT; CDR2 reads FQNNGV. Written as DNA, the CDR3 is TGTGCCAGCAGCTTAGCGGCGGGGGGGGGCACAGATACGCAGTATTTT. It translates to CASSLAAGGGTDTQYF.

This chain links TRBV27 with TRBJ2-3; a possible D gene is TRBD2 (5 bases). This CDR3 is built from 15 residues. Germline-derived CDR1 and CDR2 are MNHEY and SMNVEV (reference sequence). Trimming took 8 bases from V and 0 from J, leaving 15 bases between them. The CDR3 sequence is CASHILGESTDTQYF. DNA of the CDR3: TGTGCCAGCCATATCCTCGGGGAAAGCACAGATACGCAGTATTTT.

V is TRBV27 and J is TRBJ2-7; D may be TRBD1 (6 bases). V was clipped by 6 bases and J by 0 bases, with 18 bases between them. The CDR3 totals 16 residues. From germline, CDR1 is MNHEY and CDR2 SMNVEV (reference sequence). The CDR3 nucleotides read TGTGCCAGCAGCCCATTTGGGGGCTCTCACTCCTACGAGCAGTACTTC. This gives the protein CASSPFGGSHSYEQYF.

The genes are TRBV3-1 and TRBJ1-2; D might be TRBD1 (5 bases). This CDR3 is built from 13 residues. V was pared by 6 bases and J by 8 bases, with 16 bases between. Germline CDR1 LGHDT, CDR2 YNNKEL (reference sequence). In nucleotides, the CDR3 is TGTGCCAGCAGACCCGGTGGGGGTGAGGGCTACACCTTC. Its translation: CASRPGGGEGYTF.

The chain links TRBV28 to TRBJ2-1; no reliable D call. CDR3 size: 14 residues. V dropped 3 bases and J dropped 3 bases, with 9 bases sitting between them. Per germline, CDR1 MDHEN and CDR2 SYDVKM. The CDR3 bases are TGTGCCAGCAGTTTCCTCGTTCTCTACAATGAGCAGTTCTTC. This translates into CASSFLVLYNEQFF. Complete variable domain (other parts from reference TRBV28 and TRBJ2-1): DVKVTQSSRYLVKRTGEKVFLECVQDMDHENMFWYRQDPGLGLRLIYFSYDVKMKEKGDIPEGYSVSREKKERFSLILESASTNQTSMYLCASSFLVLYNEQFFGPGTRLTVL.

Only a few counts were recorded for this clonotype. The V and J genes are TRBV20-1 and TRBJ1-2; tentative D call: TRBD1 (6 bases). CDR3 length equals 14 residues. Trimming shortened V by 8 bases and J by 4 bases, and 20 bases separated the two germline ends. CDR1 and CDR2 (germline): DFQATT, SNEGSKA (reference sequence). CDR3 sequence: CSSTWGPAGYGYTF. CDR3 coding DNA: TGCAGTTCCACCTGGGGGCCGGCCGGCTATGGCTACACCTTC.

This clonotype has just a few counts. The chain couples TRBV7-8 to TRBJ2-1; the D is unclear. Looked up from germline, CDR1 is SGHVS and CDR2 is FQNEAQ. The V and J ends lost 3 bases and 2 bases respectively, with 11 bases between them. The CDR3 spans 15 residues. CDR3 sequence reads: CASSFRARTYNEQFF. The CDR3 DNA reads TGTGCCAGCAGCTTCCGGGCCAGAACCTACAATGAGCAGTTCTTC.

The sample holds a few counts of this clonotype. The chain employs TRBV9 and TRBJ2-5, with 7 bases matching TRBD2. This CDR3 is 16 amino acids long. Trimming at V came to 0 bases and at J to 1 base, leaving 6 bases not matched to a gene. Germline CDR1 SGDLS, CDR2 YYNGEE. The CDR3 DNA sequence: TGTGCCAGCAGCGTAGCTGGCCTAGCGGTCCAAGAGACCCAGTACTTC. Amino acids: CASSVAGLAVQETQYF.

The rearrangement joins TRBV4-1 to TRBJ2-1, with TRBD2 identical over 15 bases. V lost 2 bases to trimming and J lost 13 bases; unmatched junction nucleotides: 27. Germline assignment: CDR1 MGHRA and CDR2 YSYEKL. This CDR3 is built from 22 residues. The CDR3 is CASSQTSRSGLAGGVAKNIQFF. The CDR3 bases are TGCGCCAGCAGCCAAACTAGCCGATCGGGACTAGCGGGAGGAGTAGCCAAAAACATTCAGTTCTTC.

The chain is built from TRBV6-5 and TRBJ2-3, with D perhaps matching TRBD2 (6 bases). This CDR3 is 15 amino acids long. CDR1 and CDR2 (germline): MNHEY, SVGAGI. Trimming left V 3 bases short and J 4 bases short, with 14 bases between. The DNA for the CDR3 is TGTGCCAGCAGTTATACAGGCGGGACTCCAGATACGCAGTATTTT. This sequence encodes CASSYTGGTPDTQYF.

Only a few counts were recorded for this clonotype. This rearrangement joins TRBV20-1 to TRBJ1-2, with TRBD1 as a possible D gene (6 bases). Germline V lookup: CDR1 DFQATT, CDR2 SNEGSKA (reference sequence). The CDR3 consists of 14 residues. V lost 4 bases, J lost 1 base, and 13 bases lay in between. CDR3 loop: CSAINRVLNYGYTF. The CDR3 DNA reads as TGCAGTGCTATCAACAGGGTACTTAACTATGGCTACACCTTC.

The chain links TRBV7-8 to TRBJ2-7; 9 bases are a match to TRBD2. The CDR3 is made up of 16 amino acids. The J segment lost 3 bases and the V segment lost 5 bases, leaving 11 bases of the junction unmatched. The germline gives CDR1 SGHVS, CDR2 FQNEAQ. The CDR3 DNA reads as TGTGCCAGCAGCCCGGGACCTAGCGGGGCTTACTACGAGCAGTACTTC. Its protein is CASSPGPSGAYYEQYF.

V is TRBV2 and J is TRBJ2-1, with TRBD2 matching over 9 bases. The ends lost 2 bases at V and 8 bases at J; junction bases unmatched: 13. The CDR3 contains 17 residues. The germline V gene has CDR1 SNHLY and CDR2 FYNNEI. The CDR3 spells CASSEHVVAGVADEQFF. CDR3 in DNA: TGTGCCAGCAGTGAACATGTCGTAGCGGGAGTGGCAGATGAGCAGTTCTTC.

This clonotype was seen only a few times. The CDR3 DNA is TGCAGCGTTGATCGGGGCGGGCTAGACTATGGCTACACCTTC. Translation: CSVDRGGLDYGYTF. The V gene is TRBV29-1, the J gene TRBJ1-2; D perhaps matches TRBD1 (5 bases). CDR3 size: 14 residues. Looked up from germline, CDR1 is SQVTM and CDR2 is ANQGSEA. Deletions cut 3 bases from V and 3 bases from J, with 14 bases between.

This clonotype was detected once. The chain is built from TRBV9 and TRBJ2-5; TRBD2 matches 9 bases. The V gene's germline CDR1 is SGDLS and CDR2 YYNGEE. The CDR3 is made up of 18 amino acids. V was clipped by 0 bases and J by 11 bases; unmatched bases: 20. Here the CDR3 DNA reads TGTGCCAGCAGCGTAGTTGGTCGTACTAGCGGGCTGATGGATGAGCAGTACTTC. It specifies CASSVVGRTSGLMDEQYF. The whole variable domain, remainder taken from reference TRBV9 and TRBJ2-5, is DSGVTQTPKHLITATGQRVTLRCSPRSGDLSVYWYQQSLDQGLQFLIQYYNGEERAKGNILERFSAQQFPDLHSELNLSSLELGDSALYFCASSVVGRTSGLMDEQYFGPGTRLLVL.

The chain recombines TRBV6-5 with TRBJ2-3; 11 bases map to TRBD2. The V gene end was trimmed by 3 bases and the J gene end by 4 bases; junction bases not matched to a gene: 3. Germline V gene sequence: CDR1 MNHEY, CDR2 SVGAGI. The CDR3 contains 15 residues. CDR3 nucleotides: TGTGCCAGCAGTTATAGCGGGAGGGTGGCAGATACGCAGTATTTT. Amino acids: CASSYSGRVADTQYF.

The chain couples TRBV10-3 to TRBJ2-7, with 11 bases that match TRBD1. The V gene end was trimmed by 0 bases and the J gene end by 3 bases; junction bases not matched to a gene: 10. Germline assignment: CDR1 ENHRY and CDR2 SYGVKD. CDR3 size: 18 residues. The CDR3, as DNA: TGTGCCATCAGTGAGTCGACTCGGGGACAGGGGGATGGCTACGAGCAGTACTTC. Translating gives CAISESTRGQGDGYEQYF.

The sample holds one count of this clonotype. The J gene is TRBJ2-1, the V gene TRBV20-1, with D perhaps matching TRBD2 (6 bases). CDR1 and CDR2 from the germline V gene are DFQATT and SNEGSKA (reference sequence). The ends were cut back, 3 bases at V and 10 bases at J, with 19 bases in the middle. CDR3 size: 14 residues. The CDR3 DNA follows: TGCAGTGCTAGGCAAAATATGGAGGGGAAGGAGCAGTTCTTC. Translated: CSARQNMEGKEQFF.